This TCR beta chain emerged from a study of CD4 T cells in relation to SARS-CoV-2 and coronaviruses listed by TCRdb under 2021. With regard to the full study: In the ViraFEST assay, PBMCs were grown with antigen for approximately 9 days, and TCR beta CDR3s were then sequenced to identify antigen-specific clonal expansions. An HIV-1 Nef peptide pool or a no-peptide culture served as the negative reference condition. HLA restriction was mapped for shared crossreactive spike epitopes using patient-derived lymphoblastoid cell lines. At the level of individual TCR clonotypes, the study measured memory CD4+ T cell crossreactivity between SARS-CoV-2 spike protein and common cold coronavirus spike proteins. The Adaptive Biotechnologies TCR-sequencing kit was used to sequence samples from three pre-COVID donors and the naive versus memory experiments, whereas other data were Illumina-based. Expansion assays from other donors in the study were sequenced with a different, Illumina-based TCR-beta assay.

In the case of this clone: What antigen it recognizes has not been identified. The germline gene is not matched at one end of the junction; a read error may be the cause.

Libraries were prepared through the immunoSEQ multiplex PCR assay. The authors processed their data as follows. During preprocessing, nonproductive sequences were discarded, as were any CDR3s that did not begin with C, did not end with F or W, or were shorter than 7 amino acids. Antigen-specific clonotypes were called with the MANAFEST web app on the basis of expansion relative to the reference and to other culture wells. To be counted as positive, a clone had to show significant expansion compared with the reference culture, at an FDR below 0.05, in 2 of 3 replicate wells. A further requirement for positive clones was significant expansion compared with all other tandem wells, along with an odds ratio above 5. CDR3 homology was quantified as pairwise Levenshtein distance, calculated with the stringdist R package after three terminal residues were trimmed from each end. Drawn from immuneACCESS, this table holds only the in-frame rearrangements with V and J called that TCRdb kept. Clones are partly lost; checked studies trace under half to an unresolved V gene and leave the rest unexplained. The DNA was the basis for D and trimming; V, J and clone size are from that table. The sample contains around 12,000 clones, roughly 80% of them found a single time. The top ten clones comprise about 12% of the sample.

Broad study findings and their caveats: The study was constrained by small numbers of patients and of tested TCRs. Since the crossreactivity analysis centred on spike protein, crossreactivity against other viral proteins was not assessed. In roughly two thirds of donors, memory CD4+ clonotypes turned up that crossrecognized SARS-CoV-2 and at least one common cold coronavirus spike. Crossreactive clones showed significantly weaker SARS-CoV-2-driven expansion than monoreactive clones, consistent with antigenic imprinting. Pre-pandemic and post-infection samples were not both contributed by any donor, so tracing of the source of pre-existing responses was limited.

CD4+ T cells from unexposed donors were collected before the COVID-19 pandemic (2011-2018). The EasySep CD4+ T cell isolation kit was used to isolate CD4+ T cells once the cultures had run for nine to eleven days. Unexposed donor CD4+ T cells were tested for reactivity to SARS-CoV-2 S and N and four common cold coronavirus spike pools, as cell number allowed. PBMCs were cultured at 1.5 million to 2 million per well in IMDM supplemented with 5% human AB serum and 8 to 10 IU/ml IL-2. Half of the culture medium was replaced with fresh IL-2-containing medium on days 3 and 7. Triplicate replicate wells were generally used for each peptide culture condition. Leukapheresis product for the unexposed donors was purchased commercially. Ficoll-Paque PLUS gradient centrifugation was used to isolate PBMCs from either whole blood or leukapheresis product. The PBMCs went either fresh into the expansion assay or into cryopreservation at -140 degrees C. The QIAamp Micro DNA Kit was used to extract genomic DNA from the CD4+ T cells.

The sequence derives from a human donor in good health. Sequencing input: CD4+ T cells from PBMCs, cultured in vitro.

DNA sequence: TGTGCCAGCAGCTTCGACCGGCAGACCAAGTACTTC. This gives the protein CASSFDRQTKYF. The chain links TRBV7-2 with TRBJ2-5; too little of a D gene remains to name it. CDR1 and CDR2 (SGHTA, FQGNSA) derive from the germline V gene. The CDR3 numbers 12 residues from cysteine through phenylalanine. Only the CDR3 part of the read is kept: 36 bases, read in frame from the first base.